Detailed here is one T cell receptor (beta chain). Antigen unknown. Time point denoted: late sampling 161 to 241 days after vaccination in a few convalescent patients. The dates of positive PCR tests extended from March through December 2020 and came before the US Alpha, Beta and Delta variants. This CDR3 contains 14 residues. The V and J ends lost 0 bases and 5 bases respectively, with 9 bases between them. Germline V gene sequence: CDR1 MNHNS, CDR2 SASEGT. The record originates from a study of vaccination and CD4 T cells after COVID-19. In the study overall: After nasal swab PCR-confirmed SARS-CoV-2, eight or nine convalescents had mild disease and one severe. Overall study findings and caveats: Median reactive clonotypes, those recognizing SARS-CoV-2, rose from approximately 21 to 40, not significantly. The median proportion of reactive clones detected only post-vaccination in convalescent patients was more than 65%.

TCRdb re-analysed the PCR reads in MiXCR, keeping a single row per CDR3 protein. The profile shows just under 30,000 distinct CDR3 sequences, about 50% of them singletons. Sequencing was performed on CD4+ T cells from blood, taken about 7 months after SARS-CoV-2 vaccination. The V and J genes are TRBV6-1 and TRBJ2-3; D not certain. The source is a human donor who had recovered from COVID-19. The CDR3 loop is CASSEALEIDTQYF. CDR3 DNA sequence: TGTGCCAGCAGTGAAGCGCTAGAAATAGATACGCAGTATTTT.